This T cell receptor beta chain was identified in a study of blood T cell repertoires in COVID-19. About the study: COVID-19 samples collected from the United States, Italy and Spain covered acute and convalescent phases. The analysed material was cDNA or gDNA that came from T cells, B-cell-depleted T cells, or PBMCs.

Allocation to cohorts depended on clinical history reported by the participants. This clone has a single count. Sequenced by immunoSEQ multiplex PCR; TCRdb stores in-frame clones only, minus some. The data contain 200,000 or so clones, 70% to 90% of them singletons. CDR1 and CDR2 (germline): MGHRA, YSYEKL. CDR3 length: 14 amino acids. V lost 5 bases, J lost 7 bases, and 8 bases stayed unmatched. The sequence came from a woman aged 40 to 50 with acute COVID-19. Material: PBMCs or T cells enriched from blood (not recorded which). The rearrangement links TRBV4-1 to TRBJ1-1; 9 nucleotides match TRBD1. CDR3 amino acids: CASSGQGNPLEAFF. CDR3 DNA: TGCGCCAGCAGCGGACAGGGGAATCCACTTGAAGCTTTCTTT.